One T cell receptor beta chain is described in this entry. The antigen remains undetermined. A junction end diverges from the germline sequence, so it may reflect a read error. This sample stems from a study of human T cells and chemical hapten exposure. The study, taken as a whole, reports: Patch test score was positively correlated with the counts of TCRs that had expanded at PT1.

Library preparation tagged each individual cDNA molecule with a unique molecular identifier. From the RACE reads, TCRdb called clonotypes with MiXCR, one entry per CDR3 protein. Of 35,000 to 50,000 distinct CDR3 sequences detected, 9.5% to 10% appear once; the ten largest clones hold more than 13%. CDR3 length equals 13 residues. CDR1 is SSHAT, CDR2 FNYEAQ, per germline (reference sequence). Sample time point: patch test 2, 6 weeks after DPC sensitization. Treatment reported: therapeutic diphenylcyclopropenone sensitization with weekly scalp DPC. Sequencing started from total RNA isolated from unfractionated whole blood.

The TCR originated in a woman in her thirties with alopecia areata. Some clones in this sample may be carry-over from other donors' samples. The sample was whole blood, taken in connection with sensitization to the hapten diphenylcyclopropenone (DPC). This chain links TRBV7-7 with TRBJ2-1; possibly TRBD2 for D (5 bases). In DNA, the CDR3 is TGTGCTAGCAGCTCCGGGACCTACAATGAGCAGTTCTTC. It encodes CASSSGTYNEQFF.